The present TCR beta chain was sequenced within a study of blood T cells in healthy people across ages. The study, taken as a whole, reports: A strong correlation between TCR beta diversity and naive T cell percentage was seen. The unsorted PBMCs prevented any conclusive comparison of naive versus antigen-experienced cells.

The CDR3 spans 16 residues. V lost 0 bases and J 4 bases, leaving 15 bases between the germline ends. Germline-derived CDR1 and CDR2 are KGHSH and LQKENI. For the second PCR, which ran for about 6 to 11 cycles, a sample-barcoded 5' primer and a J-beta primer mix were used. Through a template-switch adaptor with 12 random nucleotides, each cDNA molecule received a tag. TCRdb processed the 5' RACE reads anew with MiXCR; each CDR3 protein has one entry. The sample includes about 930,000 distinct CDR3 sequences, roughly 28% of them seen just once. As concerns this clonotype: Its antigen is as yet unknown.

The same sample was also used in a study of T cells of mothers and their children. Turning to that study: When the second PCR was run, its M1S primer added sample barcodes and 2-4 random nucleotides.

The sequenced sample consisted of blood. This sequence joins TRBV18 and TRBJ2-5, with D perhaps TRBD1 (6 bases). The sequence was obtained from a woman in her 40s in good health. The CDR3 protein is CASSPPATGYGETQYF. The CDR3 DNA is TGTGCCAGCTCACCACCAGCTACAGGGTATGGAGAGACCCAGTACTTC.